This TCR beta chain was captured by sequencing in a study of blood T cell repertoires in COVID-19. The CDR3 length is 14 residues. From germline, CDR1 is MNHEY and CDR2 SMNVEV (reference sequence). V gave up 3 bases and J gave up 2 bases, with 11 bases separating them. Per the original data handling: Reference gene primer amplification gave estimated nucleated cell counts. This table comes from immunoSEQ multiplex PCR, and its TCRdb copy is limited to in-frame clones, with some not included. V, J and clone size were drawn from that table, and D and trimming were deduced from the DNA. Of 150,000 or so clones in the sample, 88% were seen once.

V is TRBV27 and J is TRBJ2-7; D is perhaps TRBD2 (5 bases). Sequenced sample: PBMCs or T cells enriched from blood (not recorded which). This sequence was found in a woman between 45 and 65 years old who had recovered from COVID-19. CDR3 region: CASSFSGLPYEQYF. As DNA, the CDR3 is TGTGCCAGCAGTTTCTCCGGACTGCCCTACGAGCAGTACTTC.